The 3 T cell receptor beta chains listed next were all sequenced from one sample in a study of shared clonotypes between healthy human individuals (dated by TCRdb to 2019 to 2021). The method was the immunoSEQ multiplex PCR assay. TCRdb re-hosts the immuneACCESS table, in-frame sequences only. Its copies lack some clones; in the studies checked, an unresolved V gene accounts for under half of them, and the cause for the rest is not known. The sample table records about 1.5 million clones; 95% to 99% of these occur just once. The top ten clones comprise about 0.42% of the sample. Sequenced sample: naive CD4+ T cells sorted from blood. The cell subset or site label corresponds to: CD45RA+ positively selected. These receptors all stem from a man aged 25 to 40 in good health.

The chain recombines TRBV29-1 with TRBJ2-2; D is possibly TRBD1 (5 bases). Between the trimmed V and J ends, which lost 4 bases and 3 bases, there was a span of 9 bases. The CDR3 has 13 amino acids. Germline-derived CDR1 and CDR2 are SQVTM and ANQGSEA. The CDR3 DNA reads as TGCAGCGTTGGGACATCGGACACCGGGGAGCTGTTTTTT. Its protein is CSVGTSDTGELFF.

With regard to this clone: The junction and the germline gene differ at one end; a read error may be behind it. The chain combines TRBV28 with TRBJ2-7, with a tentative D call TRBD2 (6 bases). CDR1 is MDHEN, CDR2 SYDVKM, per germline. This CDR3 is 13 amino acids long. The DNA of the CDR3 is TGTGCCACGCGGAGGGAGCCTCCCTATGAGCAGTACTTC. Translation gives CATRREPPYEQYF. Looking up the rest from reference TRBV28 and TRBJ2-7 gives the full variable domain: DVKVTQSSRYLVKRTGEKVFLECVQDMDHENMFWYRQDPGLGLRLIYFSYDVKMKEKGDIPEGYSVSREKKERFSLILESASTNQTSMYLCATRREPPYEQYFGPGTRLTVT.

V and J are TRBV9 and TRBJ1-2; 8 bases align to TRBD1. Germline values: CDR1 SGDLS, CDR2 YYNGEE. The CDR3 extends over 14 amino acids. V gave up 0 bases and J gave up 7 bases; unmatched junction bases: 5. The CDR3 spells CASSVDQGARGYTF. In DNA form, the CDR3 reads TGTGCCAGCAGCGTAGACCAGGGGGCGCGTGGCTACACCTTC.